Listed below are T cell receptor beta chains from one sample, sequenced in a study of somatic mutations in cytotoxic T cells in rheumatoid arthritis. Sequenced by immunoSEQ multiplex PCR; TCRdb stores in-frame clones only, minus some. The sample shows roughly 17,000 clones, around 84% of them seen only once. The sequencing sample was made of CD8+ T cells sorted from blood. These receptors all come from a woman aged 40 to 50 with rheumatoid arthritis. Both conserved end residues are part of each CDR3. The D gene is left open where the match is weak. Size is omitted from some rows. Given values are once, few, many or a class for expanded clones.

v_call	j_call	clone_size	d_call	cdr3_nt	cdr3_aa
TRBV29-1	TRBJ2-1	.	TRBD2	TGCAGCGTGCAGGCGGGAGGGCCCTCGGATGAGCAGTTCTTC	CSVQAGGPSDEQFF
TRBV29-1	TRBJ2-1	.	TRBD2	TGCAGCGTTGGCGGGGGGGAGGGCCCTGGTAATGAGCAGTTCTTC	CSVGGGEGPGNEQFF
TRBV7-9	TRBJ1-1	.	.	TGTGCCAGCCGCATTCAGGGCGAGAACACTGAAGCTTTCTTT	CASRIQGENTEAFF
TRBV2	TRBJ2-7	.	.	TGTGCCAGCAGTGAGTACGGGGGATCCTACGAGCAGTACTTC	CASSEYGGSYEQYF
TRBV7-6	TRBJ2-1	.	TRBD1	TGTGCCAGCAGCTTGGGGACAGGGATGTACAATGAGCAGTTCTTC	CASSLGTGMYNEQFF
TRBV7-8	TRBJ2-4	.	TRBD1	TGTGCCAGCAGCTTAGCAGACAGGGTAGCCAAAAACATTCAGTACTTC	CASSLADRVAKNIQYF
TRBV7-2	TRBJ1-1	.	.	TGTGCCAGCAGCGCCGGCGGCAACACTGAAGCTTTCTTT	CASSAGGNTEAFF
TRBV6-1	TRBJ1-5	.	.	TGTGCCAGCAGAATGGACAGTTACAATCAGCCCCAGCATTTT	CASRMDSYNQPQHF
TRBV14	TRBJ2-7	.	TRBD2	TGTGCCAGCAGCCATTTCTTATATAGCGGGAGGGTCAAAGGTGGGGGGCCCTACGAGCAGTACTTC	CASSHFLYSGRVKGGGPYEQYF
TRBV5-6	TRBJ2-1	.	TRBD1	TGTGCCAGCAGCGCAGTCCCGGGACAGGGACCTTACAATGAGCAGTTCTTC	CASSAVPGQGPYNEQFF
TRBV4-1	TRBJ2-5	.	.	TGCGCCAGCAGCCAAGAAGGTGGTCAGGGATTAAAGACCCAGTACTTC	CASSQEGGQGLKTQYF
TRBV5-5	TRBJ2-6	.	.	TGTGCCAGCAGCTTAGAGGGGGCCAACGTCCTGACTTTC	CASSLEGANVLTF
TRBV13	TRBJ1-2	.	TRBD1	TGTGCCAGCAGCTTTGGGACAGGGGGCTTGGGCTACACCTTC	CASSFGTGGLGYTF
TRBV2	TRBJ2-7	once	TRBD2	TGTGCCAGCGATAACCCTAGCGGGTATACCTACGAGCAGTACTTC	CASDNPSGYTYEQYF
TRBV7-9	TRBJ2-1	.	TRBD2	TGTGCCAGCAGCTTCACGGGGGGGGGAGGTGAGCAGTTCTTC	CASSFTGGGGEQFF
TRBV29-1	TRBJ2-7	.	TRBD1	TGCAGCGTTGAGGGACAGAACTACGAGCAGTACTTC	CSVEGQNYEQYF
TRBV5-6	TRBJ2-3	once	.	TGTGCCAGCAGCTCCCAGGCAGATACGCAGTATTTT	CASSSQADTQYF
TRBV4-1	TRBJ2-3	.	.	TGCGCCAGCAGCCAAGGGGCCCCCACCCACACAGATACGCAGTATTTT	CASSQGAPTHTDTQYF
TRBV6-5	TRBJ2-1	.	.	TGTGCCAGCAGTTACGCGGTTTACAATGAGCAGTTCTTC	CASSYAVYNEQFF
TRBV11-3	TRBJ2-5	.	.	TGTGCCAGCAGCTTGGGGGGCGGGGGATCGGAGACCCAGTACTTC	CASSLGGGGSETQYF
TRBV29-1	TRBJ1-4	few	TRBD1	TGCAGCGTCTACGGACAGGGCCATGAAAAACTGTTTTTT	CSVYGQGHEKLFF
TRBV9	TRBJ2-1	.	TRBD2	TGTGCCAGCAGCCCTCGGACTAGCGGGGGATTCGACAATGAGCAGTTCTTC	CASSPRTSGGFDNEQFF
TRBV27	TRBJ2-7	.	.	TGTGCCAGCAGTTTTGGTAGGGGTAGCTCCTACGAGCAGTACTTC	CASSFGRGSSYEQYF
TRBV6-1	TRBJ2-4	.	.	TGTGCCAGCAGTGGACAGACTACAGGGGAGGTTAACATTCAGTACTTC	CASSGQTTGEVNIQYF
TRBV27	TRBJ1-1	.	TRBD1	TGTGCCAGCAGTCCTACAGGGGGCAACACTGAAGCTTTCTTT	CASSPTGGNTEAFF
TRBV6-5	TRBJ1-4	.	TRBD1	TGTGCCAGCAGTTCCGCGACAGGGGGCAATGAAAAACTGTTTTTT	CASSSATGGNEKLFF
TRBV25-1	TRBJ1-2	.	.	TGTGCCAGCAGACAGGGTTATGGCTACACCTTC	CASRQGYGYTF
TRBV5-8	TRBJ2-1	.	.	TGTGCCAGCAGCTTGGCCTATGAGCAGTTCTTC	CASSLAYEQFF
TRBV7-2	TRBJ2-7	once	.	TGTGCCAGCAGCTCCCCCGGGTACGAGCAGTACTTC	CASSSPGYEQYF
TRBV2	TRBJ2-7	once	.	TGTGCCAGCAGTAGAGAGGCAGGGCCCTACGAGCAGTACTTC	CASSREAGPYEQYF
TRBV15	TRBJ1-2	.	.	TGTGCCACCAGCAGATTCAGGGATGGGGCAGCTGGCTACACCTTC	CATSRFRDGAAGYTF
TRBV6-5	TRBJ2-7	.	.	TGTGCCAGCAGTTACTCGTCTGTTTTCCCAGACTACGAGCAGTACTTC	CASSYSSVFPDYEQYF
TRBV6-5	TRBJ2-5	.	TRBD1	TGTGCCAGCAGTTGGGGACAGTCGGAGACCCAGTACTTC	CASSWGQSETQYF
TRBV27	TRBJ1-1	once	.	TGTGCCAGCAGTTTTGGACACCCGAACACTGAAGCTTTCTTT	CASSFGHPNTEAFF
TRBV30	TRBJ2-3	.	.	TGTGCCTGGAGTGTACTGCGCCGGGGAGATACGCAGTATTTT	CAWSVLRRGDTQYF
TRBV18	TRBJ2-5	.	TRBD1	TGTGCCAGCTCACCAGGACAGGGGTCCCTAGGGGAGCAGTACTTC	CASSPGQGSLGEQYF
TRBV7-6	TRBJ2-7	.	.	TGTGCCAGCAGCTACAGGGTCAACTACGAGCAGTACTTC	CASSYRVNYEQYF
TRBV4-1	TRBJ1-2	.	.	TGCGCCAGCAGCCAAAAACTGGGGGGTAGCGGCTACACCTTC	CASSQKLGGSGYTF
TRBV6-1	TRBJ1-1	.	TRBD1	TGTGCCAGCAGTCTGACAGGGATGAACACTGAAGCTTTCTTT	CASSLTGMNTEAFF
TRBV4-1	TRBJ1-1	.	.	TGCGCCAGCAGCCAAGAATCACAGCCTCCTCGCTCGAACACTGAAGCTTTCTTT	CASSQESQPPRSNTEAFF
TRBV5-1	TRBJ2-1	once	.	TGCGCCAGCAGCTTGGTAGGGGGTTTCGACCACCGATACAATGAGCAGTTCTTC	CASSLVGGFDHRYNEQFF
TRBV18	TRBJ2-7	.	TRBD1	TGTGCCAGCTCACCCGAGGACAGGGGCCCCACCTACGAGCAGTACTTC	CASSPEDRGPTYEQYF
TRBV12-5	TRBJ2-3	.	.	TGTGCTAGTGGTTTGGTAGGAGGGCTCAAACGAGATACGCAGTATTTT	CASGLVGGLKRDTQYF
TRBV5-1	TRBJ1-2	.	.	TGCGCCAGCAGCTCGGCGGAAGACTATGGCTACACCTTC	CASSSAEDYGYTF
TRBV13	TRBJ2-3	.	.	TGTGCCAGCAGCTCTGGGCGGGGAGCCCCTACCACAGATACGCAGTATTTT	CASSSGRGAPTTDTQYF
TRBV7-9	TRBJ2-7	few	.	TGTGCCAGCAGGGGCGGGGCAGCTTACGAGCAGTACTTC	CASRGGAAYEQYF
TRBV4-1	TRBJ2-1	.	.	TGCGCCAGCAGCGGGCCGGAGGGTGAGGATGAGCAGTTCTTC	CASSGPEGEDEQFF
TRBV6-1	TRBJ2-1	.	TRBD1	TGTGCCAGCAGTCCATGGGACAGGAATGAGCAGTTCTTC	CASSPWDRNEQFF
TRBV7-9	TRBJ1-3	.	TRBD1	TGTGCCAGCAGCTTGGAGGGGGCCTCTGGAAACACCATATATTTT	CASSLEGASGNTIYF